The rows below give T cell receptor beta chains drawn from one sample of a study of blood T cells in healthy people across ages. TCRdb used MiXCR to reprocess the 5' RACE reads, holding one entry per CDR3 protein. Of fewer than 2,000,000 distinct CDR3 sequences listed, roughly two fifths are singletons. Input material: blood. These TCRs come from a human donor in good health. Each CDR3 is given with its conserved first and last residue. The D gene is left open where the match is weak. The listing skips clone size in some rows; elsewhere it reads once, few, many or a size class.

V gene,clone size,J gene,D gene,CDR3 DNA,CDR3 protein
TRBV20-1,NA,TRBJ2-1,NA,TGCAGTGCTTCATCGCCGGAGGCTAGCTCCTACAATGAGCAGTTCTTC,CSASSPEASSYNEQFF
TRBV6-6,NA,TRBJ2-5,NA,TGTGCCATCCGGGCCCCTGTACAAGAGACCCAGTACTTC,CAIRAPVQETQYF
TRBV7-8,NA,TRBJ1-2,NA,TGTGCCAGCAGCCAGGGCGGGGGGACCTATGGCTACACCTTC,CASSQGGGTYGYTF
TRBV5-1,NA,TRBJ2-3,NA,TGCGCCAGCAGCTTGGGGACGTTCAGCACAGATACGCAGTATTTT,CASSLGTFSTDTQYF
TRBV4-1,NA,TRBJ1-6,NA,TGCGCCAGCAGCCAAGCCTGGACAGCCGAGAATTCACCCCTCCACTTT,CASSQAWTAENSPLHF
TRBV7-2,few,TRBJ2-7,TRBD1,TGTGCCAGCAGCTTAAGGGGGCTTGATCGCGAGCAGTACTTC,CASSLRGLDREQYF
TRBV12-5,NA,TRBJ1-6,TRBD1,TGTGCTAGTGGTTTCCTCCTGAGGGACAGGGATAATAAGGGTTCACCCCTCCACTTT,CASGFLLRDRDNKGSPLHF
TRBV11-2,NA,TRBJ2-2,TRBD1,TGTGCCAGCGTACGTGACGACAGGGCTCACACCGGGGAGCTGTTTTTT,CASVRDDRAHTGELFF
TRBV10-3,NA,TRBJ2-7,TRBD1,TGTGTCATCACCCCAAGGACAGGGTCGACCGAGCAGTACTTC,CVITPRTGSTEQYF
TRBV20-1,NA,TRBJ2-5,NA,TGCAGTGCCTCTCCGGCAGGGCCGGGGGAGACCCAGTACTTC,CSASPAGPGETQYF
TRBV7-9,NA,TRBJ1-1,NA,TGTGCCAGCAGCTTAGTGGTCAGGGACACTGAAGCTTTCTTT,CASSLVVRDTEAFF
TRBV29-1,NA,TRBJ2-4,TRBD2,TGCAGCGTTAAGGCGGGGGGGTCGGGCAAAAACATTCAGTACTTC,CSVKAGGSGKNIQYF
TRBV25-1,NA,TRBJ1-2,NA,TGTGCCGGCATGGCTGGGGCGGACGGCTACACCTTC,CAGMAGADGYTF
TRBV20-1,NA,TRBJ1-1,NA,TGCAGTGCCTATTCACGGATCAGGAACACTGAAGCTTTCTTT,CSAYSRIRNTEAFF
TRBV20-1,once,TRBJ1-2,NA,TGCAGTGCCACTATGCGGGCCGAACTTTATGGCTACACCTTC,CSATMRAELYGYTF
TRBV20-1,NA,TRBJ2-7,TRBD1,TGCAGTGCTTATCGACAGGGGTTTTTCTACGAGCAGTACTTC,CSAYRQGFFYEQYF
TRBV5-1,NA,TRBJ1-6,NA,TGCGCCAGCAGCTTGCGGGAGGAGAATTCACCCCTCCACTTT,CASSLREENSPLHF
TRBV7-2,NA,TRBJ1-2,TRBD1,TGTGCCAGCAGAGCGGACAGGGCCTTCTATGGCTACACCTTC,CASRADRAFYGYTF